This T cell receptor (beta chain) was found in a study of cytomegalovirus exposure and HLA in healthy donors (dated by TCRdb to about 2017). For the study in its entirety: An earlier analysis of some 600 of the donors reported roughly 300 Gb of sequence data and 117 million unique TCR beta sequences obtained from 150 million to 200 million T cells. An earlier analysis of some 500 of the donors used high-throughput TCR beta sequencing to judge whether each TCR beta V gene segment behaved as functional or pseudogenic. Alongside the repertoire data, information on donor age, sex, ethnicity and CMV serostatus was compiled. Using immunosequencing, the study profiled T cell repertoires from around 680 subjects and related those repertoires to cytomegalovirus serostatus. Roughly 5 DR-DQ haplotypes were treated as single units for association and clustering because of strong linkage in the cohort. Typing coverage differed by locus: A, B, C, DRB1 and DQB1 were typed in roughly 629-630 donors, DQA1 in about 550, DPA1 in 606, and DPB1 in just under 490. In the later analysis, no new phenotypic data were used to find candidate immune exposures; instead, reliance was placed on TCR beta sequences and their occurrence across donors. HLA typing covered class I and class II loci at four-digit resolution. The study aimed to test whether signatures of past pathogen exposure could be identified by cataloging public T cell receptors. Along with the 666-subject first cohort, a separate validation cohort of over a hundred different subjects was used. To predict cytomegalovirus infection status, the study combined high-throughput TCR immunosequencing, statistical association of individual TCRs with disease status, and machine learning. Of the 350 to 450 genotyped donors, 80% to 90% were placed in the genetic ancestry cluster associated with self-reported Caucasian donors. All discovery cohort repertoires had been generated using a single sequencing platform. To study patterns of TCR occurrence, a later analysis re-analyzed previously published TCR beta repertoires from several hundred donors and added high-resolution HLA genotyping. Among 350 to 400 genotyped donors of the cohort, an average of 235,054 unique TCR beta nucleotide sequences were sequenced per donor, around 20% of them non-productive. About 310 gigabases of sequencing data and 80 million or so unique TCR sequences were included in an early release covering roughly 600 HLA-typed donors. A later genetic analysis used genome-wide SNP genotypes for about three fifths of the 666 donors, treating that subset as a discovery cohort.

The cohort comprised around 690 healthy bone marrow donors. At the time of sampling, every cohort member was nominally healthy, though immune exposures that went unrecorded were likely present. The donor was CMV seronegative and belonged to the group of 352 seronegative cohort members. Each donor provided a peripheral blood sample, and peripheral blood mononuclear cells were used for TCR beta sequencing. The Qiagen DNeasy Blood Extraction Kit was used to extract genomic DNA from the blood cell samples. In this sample, this clone turned up many times. The specificity of this receptor is unknown. No quality values exist for individual bases; no much larger clone is one base distant. The same CDR3 arises from other DNA sequences in this sample as well. Points the paper makes about the study in general: An earlier analysis of approximately 600 of the donors showed that most TCR beta V segments appeared in productive rearrangements either about 87% or about 30% of the time, which broadly matched IMGT annotations. V-gene and J-gene trimming of TCR beta chains was associated with a missense DCLRE1C variant in a later genetic analysis, and the association was replicated in an independent cohort. Most CMV-associated TCR beta chains appeared to be HLA-restricted in a later analysis, and the HLA associations seemed to be driven largely by CMV exposure. The 87-base-pair reads could not distinguish some IMGT-functional V segments, including TRBV6-2 and TRBV6-3, so those segments were excluded. Correlated functional status among segregating V segments might be attributable to linkage disequilibrium, but an unknown experimental factor could not be ruled out. A further reported finding was that TCR beta sequences accurately predicted the HLA-A and HLA-B alleles for most subjects in the first cohort. The classifier was reported to diagnose cytomegalovirus status with high specificity and sensitivity in both the original cohort and the validation cohort. Roughly uniform sequencing depth across donors was assumed in presence/absence analyses, although this assumption may not hold. Strong co-occurrence of HLA alleles, especially DR and DQ, made assigning TCR associations to individual alleles difficult. In vitro tests confirmed that a few of the cytomegalovirus-associated TCR beta chains recognize cytomegalovirus antigens. In a later analysis, several top co-occurrence clusters were reported to appear linked to parvovirus B19, influenza, CMV and Epstein-Barr virus. HLA typing was unavailable for some donors at each locus, so association tests used only the typed subset. While some public TCRs were present in many individuals, most TCR sequences turned up only very rarely across donors. A group of highly shared sequence variants was considered likely to be a technical artifact of the sequencing pipeline. The earlier analysis of 587 of the donors excluded approximately 17 rarely observed V segments, including chromosome 9 orphons, because counts were too low. Specific HLA alleles were associated with around 18,000 TCR beta sequences at a false discovery rate of 0.05 in a later analysis. According to a later genetic analysis, donors in an Asian-associated ancestry cluster had fewer N-insertions in productive TCRs than the approximately 610-donor mean. The only immune exposure information available for the cohort was CMV serostatus. In this cohort, only TCR beta chains were sequenced, and detectable features were limited by the absence of alpha or paired-chain data. A later analysis found that HLA-associated TCR beta chains were more clonally expanded and had lower generation probabilities than equally common non-associated chains. The study gave a list of some 150 TCR beta chains associated with cytomegalovirus. The authors suggested that the approach could potentially be generalized to other disease states and immunological phenotypes. A later analysis found that TCR association rates varied across HLA loci, with DRB1 alleles showing the most associated TCRs and HLA-C alleles the fewest.

Based on the germline V gene, the CDR1 and CDR2 sequences are SGHRS and YFSETQ. At the junction V is shortened by 0 bases and J by 8 bases, with 11 bases in between. The CDR3 runs 13 amino acids, cysteine and phenylalanine included. Kept here is only the CDR3 DNA, which spans 39 bases and is read in frame from base 1. The method behind the library was the immunoSEQ multiplex PCR assay. The multiplex PCR relied on a mix of 60 forward primers for TCR Vbeta segments and 13 reverse primers for TCR Jbeta segments. A multiplex PCR assay on genomic DNA amplified the CDR3 region of rearranged TCR beta genes. On the Illumina HiSeq System, the amplified TCR beta libraries were sequenced as 87-base-pair reads. Processing in the source paper ran as follows. A later analysis tallied tens of millions of unique TCR beta chains across the 666 repertoires, and approximately 12 million of those chains were shared by two or more donors. Raw reads were error-corrected and collapsed into unique sequences with a nearest-neighbor algorithm that merged closely related sequences to remove PCR and sequencing errors. Alignment of CDR3 sequences to IMGT reference sequences was used to assign V, D and J gene segments. Each retained sequence needed at least a six-nucleotide match to both a V gene segment and a J gene segment. A rearrangement counted as productive if the CDR3 had no stop codons and remained in frame with V and J, and every other rearrangement counted as non-productive. Following IMGT convention, CDR3 was defined as the stretch from the second conserved V-encoded cysteine up to the conserved J-encoded phenylalanine. The earlier analysis of 500 to 750 of the donors excluded any sequence lacking an unambiguous match to a single V gene segment. An earlier analysis of roughly 590 of the donors called V segments functional above 56.7% productive rearrangements and segregating when the between-donor standard deviation exceeded 5%. A statistical classification framework was built to diagnose cytomegalovirus status from the catalog of TCR beta chain sequences. In a later analysis, TCR nucleotide sequences were compared against IMGT/GENE-DB human TR gene sequences so that V and J genes could be assigned. In a later analysis, CDR3 sequences and most-parsimonious VDJ recombination scenarios were assigned using the TCRdist pipeline. In a later analysis, each TCR beta chain was defined by its CDR3 amino acid sequence together with its V-gene family, and reads without a unique V-gene family were excluded. As a way to deal with suspected cross-contamination and a sequencing artifact, a later analysis dropped under 600 nucleotide sequences that were highly shared and had low generation probability. A later analysis calculated a clonal expansion index for each public chain from normalized within-repertoire ranks of inferred template counts. A later analysis computed generation probabilities with a VDJ recombination model fitted to out-of-frame rearrangements, and checked the results against IGoR. In a later analysis, hypergeometric tests were used to score TCR-TCR, TCR-HLA and TCR-CMV co-occurrence, with a repertoire-size bias correction applied to TCR pairs. In a later analysis, false discovery rates were estimated by permuting HLA or CMV assignments 20 times. In a later analysis, co-occurring TCRs were grouped with DBSCAN, and TCRdist sequence similarity was added when clustering was performed within HLA-allele-positive subsets. For co-occurrence clustering, repertoires with fewer than 30,000 or more than 120,000 public chains were excluded, along with a handful of repertoires with anomalous nucleotide sharing. Here the immuneACCESS table is served through TCRdb, limited to in-frame sequences with V and J called. Missing clones are a known gap in these copies; in checked studies unresolved V genes cover under half, and the rest lacks a known reason. V and J calls plus clone size are reproduced from that table; the DNA served to infer D and trimming. The sample yields around 77,000 clones; approximately 80% were counted once. Of the sample, around 3% falls within the top ten clones.

The sample consisted of PBMCs. The receptor comes from a man in his forties in good health and CMV-seronegative. The rearranged segments are TRBV5-1 and TRBJ1-2; the D region possibly corresponds to TRBD1 (5 bases align). The CDR3: CASSLAQGGGYTF. The nucleotides are TGCGCCAGCAGCTTGGCGCAGGGAGGGGGCTACACCTTC.